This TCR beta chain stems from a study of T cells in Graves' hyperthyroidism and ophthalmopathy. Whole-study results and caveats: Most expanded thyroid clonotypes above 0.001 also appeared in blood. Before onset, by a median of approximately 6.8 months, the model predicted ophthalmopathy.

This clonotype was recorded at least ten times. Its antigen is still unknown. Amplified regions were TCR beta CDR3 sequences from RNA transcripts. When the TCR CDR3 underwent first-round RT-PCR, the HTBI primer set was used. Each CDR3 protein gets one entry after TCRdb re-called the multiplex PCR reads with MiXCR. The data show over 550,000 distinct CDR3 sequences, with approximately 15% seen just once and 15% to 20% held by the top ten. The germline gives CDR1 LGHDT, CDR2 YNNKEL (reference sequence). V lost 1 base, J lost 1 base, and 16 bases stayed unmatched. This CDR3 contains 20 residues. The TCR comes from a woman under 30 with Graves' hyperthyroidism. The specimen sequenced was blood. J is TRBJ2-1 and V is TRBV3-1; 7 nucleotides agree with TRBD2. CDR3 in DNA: TGTGCCAGCAGCCAAGGCCTAGTATCCCAGCGGGGTTGGTCCTACAATGAGCAGTTCTTC. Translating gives CASSQGLVSQRGWSYNEQFF.